This TCR beta chain was profiled in a study of OX40 agonist ivuxolimab in advanced cancers. Produced via immunoSEQ multiplex PCR; TCRdb's table is partial and in-frame only. Seen here are some 31,000 clones, 80% to 90% observed once, and the top ten hold 20% to 30%. The clonotype was recovered from an adult with an advanced solid tumor such as melanoma, head and neck, liver or kidney cancer. The sequencing used CD4+ or CD8+ T cells sorted from blood, collected in a trial of the OX40 agonist ivuxolimab.

The CDR3 DNA reads as TGTGCCAGCAGCCCCGGACTAGCGAGCCATGAGCAGTTCTTC. It codes for CASSPGLASHEQFF. The chain is built from TRBV7-9 and TRBJ2-1, with TRBD2 matching over 9 bases. Germline CDR1 is SEHNR and CDR2 is FQNEAQ (reference sequence). V trimming: 5 bases; J trimming: 8 bases; junction bases outside the gene matches: 7. The CDR3 totals 14 residues.